This TCR beta chain originates from a study of T cells in Graves' hyperthyroidism and ophthalmopathy. Uncontrolled infection, other autoimmune disease, pregnancy or lactation excluded patients. The authors took PBMCs from 7.5 to 10 ml fresh peripheral blood. The CDR3 regions of TCR beta were amplified from RNA transcripts. HTBI primers were employed in a first-round RT-PCR of the TCR CDR3. Each CDR3 protein gets one entry after TCRdb re-called the multiplex PCR reads with MiXCR. The data contain roughly 700,000 distinct CDR3 sequences, 12% to 15% of them singletons. Study outcomes and limitations: The model's output predicted ophthalmopathy at a median of around 7 months prior to onset.

Many counts were recorded for this clonotype. Its target is not known. Sequencing was done on a sample of blood. The receptor was derived from a woman aged 18-30 years with Graves' hyperthyroidism.

The CDR3 protein is CASSLDPAQTTYEQYF. The CDR3 nucleotides are TGTGCCAGCAGCTTAGATCCAGCCCAGACAACCTACGAGCAGTACTTC. The genes are TRBV11-2 and TRBJ2-7; D ambiguous. V dropped 0 bases and J dropped 2 bases, with 14 bases sitting between them. Germline CDR1 is SGHAT and CDR2 is FQNNGV. The CDR3 is 16 residues long.